A single sample is the source of the 12 T cell receptor beta chains below, sequenced in a study of radiation and T cells in renal cell carcinoma. TCRdb's table, derived via immunoSEQ multiplex PCR, lists solely in-frame clones and lacks some. The table shows some 150,000 clones, with approximately 86% occurring only once. Specified time point: blood 4 weeks post-SBRT, at nephrectomy. Treatment meaning: 15 Gy SBRT to primary tumor, nephrectomy 4 weeks later. This specimen consisted of blood, obtained from a patient whose treatment included radiotherapy and nephrectomy. Receptors originate from a woman between 45 and 65 years old with renal cell carcinoma.

This clone was detected only a few times. V is TRBV19 and J is TRBJ1-5, with 8 positions matching TRBD1. Germline values: CDR1 LNHDA, CDR2 SQIVND (reference sequence). V shed 8 bases and J 0 bases; nucleotides not matched to a gene: 6. This CDR3 is 15 amino acids long. The CDR3 sequence: CASQGQAYSNQPQHF. The DNA for the CDR3 is TGTGCCAGTCAGGGACAGGCGTATAGCAATCAGCCCCAGCATTTT.

The J gene is TRBJ1-1, the V gene TRBV4-1, with D unclear. Germline loops: CDR1 MGHRA, CDR2 YSYEKL. The V and J ends lost 4 bases and 11 bases respectively, with 8 bases between them. The CDR3 runs to 10 residues. CDR3 region: CASSPVGAFF. The CDR3 DNA reads as TGCGCCAGCAGCCCCGTCGGGGCTTTCTTT.

The gene calls are TRBV19 and TRBJ2-3; TRBD1 aligns across 8 bases. The CDR3 totals 14 residues. The J segment lost 4 bases and the V segment lost 1 base, leaving 1 base of the junction unmatched. CDR1 is LNHDA, CDR2 SQIVND, per germline (reference sequence). This chain's CDR3 is CASSIGTGPDTQYF. The CDR3 bases are TGTGCCAGTAGTATAGGGACAGGGCCAGATACGCAGTATTTT.

V gene TRBV6-6 combines with J gene TRBJ2-5; D call uncertain. The germline V and J ends were trimmed by 6 bases and 5 bases, with 13 bases remaining between them. CDR3 length: 13 residues. In germline, CDR1 is MNHNY, CDR2 SVGAGI (reference sequence). The CDR3, as DNA: TGTGCCAGCAGACGCGACCTGGGGGAGACCCAGTACTTC. It specifies CASRRDLGETQYF.

V usage is TRBV6-1 and J usage is TRBJ1-5, with D maybe TRBD1 (6 bases). Germline lookup yields CDR1 MNHNS and CDR2 SASEGT. The CDR3 has 15 residues. Deletions cut 7 bases from V and 5 bases from J, with 18 bases between. CDR3 sequence reads: CASKTGTPTYQPQHF. The CDR3 nucleotides read TGTGCCAGCAAAACCGGGACACCTACTTATCAGCCCCAGCATTTT.

The chain couples TRBV5-1 to TRBJ2-3; perhaps TRBD1 as D (5 bases). With 0 bases removed from V and 4 bases from J, the gap between germline ends came to 15 bases. CDR3 length: 16 residues. The germline V gene has CDR1 SGHRS and CDR2 YFSETQ. CDR3 nucleotides: TGCGCCAGCAGCTTGGTTTTTGCAGGGTTCCCAGATACGCAGTATTTT. It codes for CASSLVFAGFPDTQYF.

This clone was counted once. This chain links TRBV23-1 with TRBJ2-5; 10 positions match TRBD2. TRBV23-1 counts as an open reading frame of uncertain function. There are 17 residues in the CDR3. Trimming took 2 bases from V and 1 from J; bases not matched to a gene: 7. CDR3 DNA: TGCGCCAGCAGTCAACCTACTAGCGGGGACGCCCAAGAGACCCAGTACTTC. This codes for CASSQPTSGDAQETQYF.

Here the CDR3 reads CASSFRDSHNEQFF. CDR3 nucleotide sequence: TGCGCCAGCAGCTTTCGGGACAGCCACAATGAGCAGTTCTTC. The chain is built from TRBV5-1 and TRBJ2-1; 7 bases are a match to TRBD1. The germline V gene has CDR1 SGHRS and CDR2 YFSETQ. With 2 bases clipped from V and 5 bases from J, the junction kept 4 bases outside the gene matches. This CDR3 comprises 14 residues.

The chain is built from TRBV5-1 and TRBJ1-4, with D possibly being TRBD1 (6 bases). Germline V CDR1 and CDR2: SGHRS, YFSETQ. V lost 5 bases and J 0 bases, leaving 8 bases between the germline ends. This CDR3 has 14 amino acids. The CDR3 region is CASSTGTTNEKLFF. The CDR3 DNA is TGCGCCAGCAGTACAGGGACAACTAATGAAAAACTGTTTTTT.

This sequence joins TRBV5-8 and TRBJ1-2, with TRBD1 identical over 9 bases. The CDR3 consists of 15 residues. CDR1 and CDR2 from the germline V gene are SGHTS and YDEGEE. Germline trimming cut 4 bases from V and 4 bases from J; bases unmatched to any gene: 8. CDR3 protein: CASSLTHRGLYGYTF. Here the CDR3 DNA reads TGTGCCAGCAGCCTGACCCACAGGGGGCTCTATGGCTACACCTTC. Based on the CDR3 plus reference TRBV5-8 and TRBJ1-2, the full variable domain is EAGVTQSPTHLIKTRGQQATLRCSPISGHTSVYWYQQALGLGLQFLLWYDEGEERNRGNFPPRFSGRQFPNYSSELNVNALELEDSALYLCASSLTHRGLYGYTFGSGTRLTVV.

Of note for this clone: One end of the junction does not line up with germline, which may come from a read error. This chain links TRBV19 with TRBJ2-1, with 8 bases matching TRBD2. CDR1 is LNHDA, CDR2 SQIVND, per germline (reference sequence). The CDR3 covers 14 residues. The CDR3 bases are TGTGCCAGTAGGATAGCGGGGACCTACAATGAGCAGTTCTTC. This encodes CASRIAGTYNEQFF.

The rearrangement joins TRBV29-1 to TRBJ1-2, with TRBD1 as a possible D gene (6 bases). Germline CDR1 is SQVTM and CDR2 is ANQGSEA. This CDR3 is built from 12 residues. V was clipped by 7 bases and J by 8 bases, with 17 bases between them. For the CDR3, the DNA is TGCAGCGCACAGGACAGCCACGGGGGCTACACCTTC. Its protein is CSAQDSHGGYTF.